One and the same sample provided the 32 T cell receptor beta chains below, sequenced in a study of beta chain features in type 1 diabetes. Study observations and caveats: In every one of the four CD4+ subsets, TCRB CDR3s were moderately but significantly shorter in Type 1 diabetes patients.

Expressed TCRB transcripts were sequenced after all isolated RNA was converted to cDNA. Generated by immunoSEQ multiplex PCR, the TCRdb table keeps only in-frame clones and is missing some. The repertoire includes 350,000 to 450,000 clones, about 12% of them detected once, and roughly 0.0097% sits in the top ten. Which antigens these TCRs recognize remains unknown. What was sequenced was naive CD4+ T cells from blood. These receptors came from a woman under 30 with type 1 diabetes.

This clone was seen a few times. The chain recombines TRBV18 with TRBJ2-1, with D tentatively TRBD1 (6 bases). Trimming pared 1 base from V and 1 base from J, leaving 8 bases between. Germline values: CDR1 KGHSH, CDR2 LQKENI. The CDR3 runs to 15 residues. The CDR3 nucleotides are TGTGCCAGCTCACCACTACAGGGTTCCTACAATGAGCAGTTCTTC. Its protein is CASSPLQGSYNEQFF.

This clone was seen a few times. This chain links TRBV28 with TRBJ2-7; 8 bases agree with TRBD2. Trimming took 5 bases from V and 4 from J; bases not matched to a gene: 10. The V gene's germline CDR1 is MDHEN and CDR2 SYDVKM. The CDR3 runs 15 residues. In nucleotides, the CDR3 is TGTGCCAGCAGTCCCACGGGGGGGGTGTCGTACGAGCAGTACTTC. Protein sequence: CASSPTGGVSYEQYF.

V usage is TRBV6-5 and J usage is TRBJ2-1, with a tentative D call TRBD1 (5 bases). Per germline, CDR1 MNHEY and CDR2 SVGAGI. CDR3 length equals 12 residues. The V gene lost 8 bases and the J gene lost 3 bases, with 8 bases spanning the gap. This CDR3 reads CASGRDYNEQFF. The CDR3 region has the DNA TGTGCCAGCGGCAGGGACTACAATGAGCAGTTCTTC.

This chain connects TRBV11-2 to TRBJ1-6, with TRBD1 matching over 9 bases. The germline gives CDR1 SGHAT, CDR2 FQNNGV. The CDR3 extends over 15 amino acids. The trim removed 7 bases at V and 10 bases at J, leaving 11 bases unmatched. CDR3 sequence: CASTRGQGISSPLHF. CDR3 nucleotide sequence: TGTGCCAGCACCCGAGGACAGGGGATTAGCTCACCCCTCCACTTT.

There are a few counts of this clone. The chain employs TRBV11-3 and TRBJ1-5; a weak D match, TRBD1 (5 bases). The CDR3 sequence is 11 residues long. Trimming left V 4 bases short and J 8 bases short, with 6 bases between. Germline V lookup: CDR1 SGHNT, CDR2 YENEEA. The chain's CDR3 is CASSSTEPQHF. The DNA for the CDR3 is TGTGCCAGCAGCTCGACAGAGCCCCAGCATTTT.

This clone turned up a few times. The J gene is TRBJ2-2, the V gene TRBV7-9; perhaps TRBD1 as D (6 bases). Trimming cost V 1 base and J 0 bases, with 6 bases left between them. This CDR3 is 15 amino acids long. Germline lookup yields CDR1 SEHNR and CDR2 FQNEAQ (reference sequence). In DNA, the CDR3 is TGTGCCAGCAGCTTAGGGACAGCGAACACCGGGGAGCTGTTTTTT. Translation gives CASSLGTANTGELFF.

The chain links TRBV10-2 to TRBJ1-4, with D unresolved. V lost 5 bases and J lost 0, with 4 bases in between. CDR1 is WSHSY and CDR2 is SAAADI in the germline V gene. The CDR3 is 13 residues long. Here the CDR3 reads CASSYATNEKLFF. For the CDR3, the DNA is TGCGCCAGCAGTTATGCAACTAATGAAAAACTGTTTTTT.

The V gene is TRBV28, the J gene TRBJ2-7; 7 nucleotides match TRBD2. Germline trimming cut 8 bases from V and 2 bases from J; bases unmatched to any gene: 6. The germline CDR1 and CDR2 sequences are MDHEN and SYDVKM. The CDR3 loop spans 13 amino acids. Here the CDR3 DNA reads TGTGCCAGCGGGGGGGACGTACCCTACGAGCAGTACTTC. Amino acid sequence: CASGGDVPYEQYF.

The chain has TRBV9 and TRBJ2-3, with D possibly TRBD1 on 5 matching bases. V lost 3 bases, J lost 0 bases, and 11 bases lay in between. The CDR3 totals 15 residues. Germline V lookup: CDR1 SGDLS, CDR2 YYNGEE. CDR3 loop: CASSGTPLSTDTQYF. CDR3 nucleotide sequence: TGTGCCAGCAGCGGGACACCACTCAGCACAGATACGCAGTATTTT.

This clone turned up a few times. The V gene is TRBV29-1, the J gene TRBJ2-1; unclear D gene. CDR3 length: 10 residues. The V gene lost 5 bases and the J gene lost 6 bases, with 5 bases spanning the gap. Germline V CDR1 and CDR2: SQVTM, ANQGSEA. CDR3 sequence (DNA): TGCAGCGTTCACACCAATGAGCAGTTCTTC. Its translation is CSVHTNEQFF.

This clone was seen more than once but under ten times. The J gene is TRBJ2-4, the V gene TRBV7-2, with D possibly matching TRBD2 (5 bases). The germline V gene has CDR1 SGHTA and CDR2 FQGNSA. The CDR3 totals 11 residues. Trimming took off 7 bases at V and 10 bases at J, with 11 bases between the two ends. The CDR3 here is CASILERIQYF. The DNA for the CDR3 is TGTGCCAGCATCCTAGAGCGGATTCAGTACTTC.

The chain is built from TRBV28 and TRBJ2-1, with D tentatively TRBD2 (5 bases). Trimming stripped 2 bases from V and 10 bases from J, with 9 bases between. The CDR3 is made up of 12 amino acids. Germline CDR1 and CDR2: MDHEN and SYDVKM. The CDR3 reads CASSLPRGEQFF. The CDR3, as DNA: TGTGCCAGCAGTTTACCGCGAGGGGAGCAGTTCTTC.

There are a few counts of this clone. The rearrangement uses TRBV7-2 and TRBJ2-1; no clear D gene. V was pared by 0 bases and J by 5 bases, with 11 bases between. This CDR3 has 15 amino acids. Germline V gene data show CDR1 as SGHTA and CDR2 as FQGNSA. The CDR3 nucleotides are TGTGCCAGCAGCTTAGCGCCCCAGGCAAACAATGAGCAGTTCTTC. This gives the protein CASSLAPQANNEQFF.

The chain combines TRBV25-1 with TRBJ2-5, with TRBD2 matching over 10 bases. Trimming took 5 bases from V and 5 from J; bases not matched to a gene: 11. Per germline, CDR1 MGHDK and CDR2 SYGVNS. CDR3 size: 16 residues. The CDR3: CASSSSRTSGPETQYF. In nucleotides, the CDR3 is TGTGCCAGCAGTTCCTCGAGGACTAGCGGTCCGGAGACCCAGTACTTC.

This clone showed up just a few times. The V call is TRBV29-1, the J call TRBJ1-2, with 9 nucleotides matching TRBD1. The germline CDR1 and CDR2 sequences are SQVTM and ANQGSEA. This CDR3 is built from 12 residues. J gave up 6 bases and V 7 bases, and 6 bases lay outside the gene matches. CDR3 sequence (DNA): TGCAGCGGGAGACAGGGGGATGATGGCTACACCTTC. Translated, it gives CSGRQGDDGYTF.

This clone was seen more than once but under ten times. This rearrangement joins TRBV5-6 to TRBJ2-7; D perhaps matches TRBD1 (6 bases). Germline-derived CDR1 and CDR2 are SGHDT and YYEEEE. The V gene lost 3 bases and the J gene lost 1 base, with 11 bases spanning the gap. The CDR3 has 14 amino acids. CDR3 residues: CASSWTAGSYEQYF. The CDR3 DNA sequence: TGTGCCAGCAGCTGGACAGCTGGGTCCTACGAGCAGTACTTC.

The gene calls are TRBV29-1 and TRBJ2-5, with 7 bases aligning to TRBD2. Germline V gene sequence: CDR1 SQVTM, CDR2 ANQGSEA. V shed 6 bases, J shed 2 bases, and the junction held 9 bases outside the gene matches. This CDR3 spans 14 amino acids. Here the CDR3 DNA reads TGCAGCGTCGCTAGCGGACTCACGCAAGAGACCCAGTACTTC. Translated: CSVASGLTQETQYF.

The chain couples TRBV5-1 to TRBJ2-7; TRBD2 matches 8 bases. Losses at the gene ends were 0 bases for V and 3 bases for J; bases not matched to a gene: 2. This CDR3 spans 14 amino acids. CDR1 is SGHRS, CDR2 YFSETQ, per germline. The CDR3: CASSLASGSYEQYF. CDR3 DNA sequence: TGCGCCAGCAGCTTGGCAAGCGGGAGCTACGAGCAGTACTTC.

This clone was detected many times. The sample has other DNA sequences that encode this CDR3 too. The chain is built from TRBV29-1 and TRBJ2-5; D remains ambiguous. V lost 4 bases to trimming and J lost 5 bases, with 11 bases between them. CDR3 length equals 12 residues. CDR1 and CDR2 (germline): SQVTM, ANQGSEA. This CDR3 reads CSVGVAGETQYF. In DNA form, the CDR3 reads TGCAGCGTTGGTGTAGCTGGGGAGACCCAGTACTTC. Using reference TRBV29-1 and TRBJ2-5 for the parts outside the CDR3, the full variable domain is SAVISQKPSRDICQRGTSLTIQCQVDSQVTMMFWYRQQPGQSLTLIATANQGSEATYESGFVIDKFPISRPNLTFSTLTVSNMSPEDSSIYLCSVGVAGETQYFGPGTRLLVL.

This CDR3 reads CASNPTGAGYEQYF. The CDR3 nucleotides read TGCGCCAGCAACCCGACAGGGGCGGGGTACGAGCAGTACTTC. The V gene is TRBV23-1, the J gene TRBJ2-7; 8 positions match TRBD1. TRBV23-1 is noted as an ORF with a role that remains uncertain. With 7 bases clipped from V and 4 bases from J, the junction kept 9 bases outside the gene matches. CDR3 length: 14 residues.

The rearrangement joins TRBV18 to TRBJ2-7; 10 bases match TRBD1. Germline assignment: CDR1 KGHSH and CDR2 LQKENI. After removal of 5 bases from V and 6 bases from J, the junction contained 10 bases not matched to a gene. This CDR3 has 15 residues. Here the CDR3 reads CASSGTRDRGGEQYF. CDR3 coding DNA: TGTGCCAGCTCAGGCACCCGGGACAGGGGTGGCGAGCAGTACTTC.

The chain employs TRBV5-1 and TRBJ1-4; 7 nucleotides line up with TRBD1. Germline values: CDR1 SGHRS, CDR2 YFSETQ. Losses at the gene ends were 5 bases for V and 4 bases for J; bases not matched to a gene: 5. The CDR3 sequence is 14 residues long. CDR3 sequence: CASRSGTVNEKLFF. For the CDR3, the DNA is TGCGCCAGCAGGTCCGGGACAGTTAATGAAAAACTGTTTTTT.

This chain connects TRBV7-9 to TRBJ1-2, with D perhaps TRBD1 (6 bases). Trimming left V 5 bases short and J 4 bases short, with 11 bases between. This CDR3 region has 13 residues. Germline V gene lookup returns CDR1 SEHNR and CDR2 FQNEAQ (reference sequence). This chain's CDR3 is CASSPTGPYGYTF. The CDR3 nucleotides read TGTGCCAGCAGCCCTACAGGGCCCTATGGCTACACCTTC.

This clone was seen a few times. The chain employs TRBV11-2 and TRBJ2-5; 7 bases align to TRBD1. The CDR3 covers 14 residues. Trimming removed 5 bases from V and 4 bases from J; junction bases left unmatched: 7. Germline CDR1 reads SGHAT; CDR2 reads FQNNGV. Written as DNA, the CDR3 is TGTGCCAGCAGCCGGGACAGACCAACAGAGACCCAGTACTTC. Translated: CASSRDRPTETQYF.

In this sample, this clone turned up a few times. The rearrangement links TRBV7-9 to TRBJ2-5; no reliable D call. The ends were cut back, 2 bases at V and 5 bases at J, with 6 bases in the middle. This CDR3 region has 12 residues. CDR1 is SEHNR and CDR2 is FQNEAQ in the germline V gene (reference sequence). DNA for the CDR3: TGTGCCAGCAGCTTAACTCCGGAGACCCAGTACTTC. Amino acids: CASSLTPETQYF.

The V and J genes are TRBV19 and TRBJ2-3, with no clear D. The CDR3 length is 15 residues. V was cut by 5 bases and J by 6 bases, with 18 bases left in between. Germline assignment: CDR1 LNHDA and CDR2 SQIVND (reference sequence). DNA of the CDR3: TGTGCCAGTAGTTCGGATAATATGAGGTGGGATACGCAGTATTTT. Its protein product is CASSSDNMRWDTQYF.

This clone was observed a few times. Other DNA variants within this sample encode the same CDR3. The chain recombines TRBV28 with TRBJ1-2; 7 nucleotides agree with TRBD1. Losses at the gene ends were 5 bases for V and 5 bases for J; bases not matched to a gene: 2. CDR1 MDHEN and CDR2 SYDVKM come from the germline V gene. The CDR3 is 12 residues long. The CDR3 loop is CASSLTGYGYTF. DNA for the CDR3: TGTGCCAGCAGTCTGACAGGGTATGGCTACACCTTC.

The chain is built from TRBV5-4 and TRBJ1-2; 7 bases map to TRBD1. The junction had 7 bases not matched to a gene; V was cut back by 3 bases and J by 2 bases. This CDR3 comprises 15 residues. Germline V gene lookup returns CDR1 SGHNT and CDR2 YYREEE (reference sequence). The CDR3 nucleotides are TGTGCCAGCAGCTCCAGTCCGGACAGGAACTATGGCTACACCTTC. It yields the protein CASSSSPDRNYGYTF.

In DNA form, the CDR3 reads TGTGCCACTCACGACTTATACAATGAGCAGTTCTTC. This gives the protein CATHDLYNEQFF. The gene calls are TRBV19 and TRBJ2-1; D gene unclear. Per germline, CDR1 LNHDA and CDR2 SQIVND (reference sequence). With 10 bases removed from V and 4 bases from J, the gap between germline ends came to 11 bases. The CDR3 has 12 residues.

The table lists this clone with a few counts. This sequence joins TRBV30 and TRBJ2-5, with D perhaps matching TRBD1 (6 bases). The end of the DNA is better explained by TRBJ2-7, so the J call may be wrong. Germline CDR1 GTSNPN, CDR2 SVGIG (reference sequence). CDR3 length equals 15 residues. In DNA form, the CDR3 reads TGTGCCTGGAGGGCCTTTACAGGGATGGTGTACGAGCAGTACTTC. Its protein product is CAWRAFTGMVYEQYF.

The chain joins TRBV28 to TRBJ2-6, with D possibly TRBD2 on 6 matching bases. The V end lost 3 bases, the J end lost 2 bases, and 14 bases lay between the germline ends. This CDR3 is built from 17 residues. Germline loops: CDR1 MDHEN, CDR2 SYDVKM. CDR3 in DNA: TGTGCCAGCAGTTTGAGGCCGGGGAGGACTGGGGCCAACGTCCTGACTTTC. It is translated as CASSLRPGRTGANVLTF.

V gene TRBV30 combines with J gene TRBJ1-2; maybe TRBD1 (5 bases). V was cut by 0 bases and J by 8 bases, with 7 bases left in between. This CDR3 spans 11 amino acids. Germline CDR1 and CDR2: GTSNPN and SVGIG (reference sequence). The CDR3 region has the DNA TGTGCCTGGAGTGTACGGGGGGGCTACACCTTC. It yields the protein CAWSVRGGYTF.